The sequence of this T cell receptor beta chain was determined in a study of blood T cell repertoires in COVID-19. Across the whole study: Sample material is recorded as cDNA or gDNA derived from T cells, B-cell-depleted T cells, or PBMCs.

The data were produced by immunoSEQ multiplex PCR, yet TCRdb's version contains in-frame clones alone and is incomplete. The sample lists over 350,000 clones; approximately 87% were seen once. Germline CDR1 reads SGDLS; CDR2 reads YYNGEE. V was clipped by 5 bases and J by 1 base, with 15 bases between them. The CDR3 length is 15 residues. Participants spanned ages about 18 to 100 years and resided in roughly 22 US areas. Specimen: PBMCs or T cells enriched from blood (not recorded which). The genes are TRBV9 and TRBJ1-1; a weak D match, TRBD1 (5 bases). The TCR originated in a woman aged 45-59 years who had recovered from COVID-19. DNA for the CDR3: TGTGCCAGCAGATTGGGGCGGGGCGAGAACACTGAAGCTTTCTTT. This sequence encodes CASRLGRGENTEAFF.